The clone carrying this T cell receptor (beta chain) appeared a few times. Its antigen is currently unknown. This sample is drawn from a study of blood T cells in healthy people across ages. Findings and caveats of the study: Getting older went along with TCR beta diversity per million T cells dropping roughly linearly.

Then a second PCR, running roughly 6 to 12 cycles, was carried out with a sample-barcoded 5' primer and a J-beta primer mix. The study obtained at least 3 million CDR3-containing paired-end reads from every sample. TCRdb processed the 5' RACE reads anew with MiXCR; each CDR3 protein has one entry. The sample includes hundreds of thousands of distinct CDR3 sequences, about 62% of them seen just once. Every participating donor contributed approximately 9.5 milliliters of peripheral blood through a draw. The source is a man between 25 and 39 years old in good health. Sequencing was carried out using blood.

The CDR3 protein is CASSPRTGGDSPLHF. The CDR3 bases are TGTGCCAGCAGCCCGAGGACAGGGGGAGACTCACCCCTCCACTTT. The chain employs TRBV7-9 and TRBJ1-6; 10 bases are shared with TRBD1. There are 15 residues in the CDR3. V shed 5 bases, J shed 10 bases, and the junction held 8 bases outside the gene matches. The germline CDR1 and CDR2 sequences are SEHNR and FQNEAQ (reference sequence).